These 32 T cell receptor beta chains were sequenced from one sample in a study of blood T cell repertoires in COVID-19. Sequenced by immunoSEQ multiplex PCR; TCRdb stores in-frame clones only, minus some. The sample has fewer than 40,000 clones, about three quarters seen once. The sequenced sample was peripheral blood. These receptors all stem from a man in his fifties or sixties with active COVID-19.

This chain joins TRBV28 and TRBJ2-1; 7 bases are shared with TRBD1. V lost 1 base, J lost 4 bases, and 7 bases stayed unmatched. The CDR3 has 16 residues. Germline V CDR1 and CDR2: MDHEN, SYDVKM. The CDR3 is CASSLFPGGSYNEQFF. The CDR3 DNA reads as TGTGCCAGCAGTTTATTCCCAGGGGGTAGTTACAATGAGCAGTTCTTC.

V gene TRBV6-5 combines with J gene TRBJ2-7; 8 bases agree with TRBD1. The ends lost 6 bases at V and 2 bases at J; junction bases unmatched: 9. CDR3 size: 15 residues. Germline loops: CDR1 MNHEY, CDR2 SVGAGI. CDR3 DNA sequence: TGTGCCAGCAGCCTCCTCACAGGGGGTACCTACGAGCAGTACTTC. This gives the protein CASSLLTGGTYEQYF.

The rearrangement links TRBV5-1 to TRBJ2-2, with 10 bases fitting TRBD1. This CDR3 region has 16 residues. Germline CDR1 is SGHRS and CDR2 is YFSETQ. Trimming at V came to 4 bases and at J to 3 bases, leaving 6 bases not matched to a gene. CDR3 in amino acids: CASSTGQGGYTGELFF. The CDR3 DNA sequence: TGCGCCAGCAGCACAGGACAGGGGGGATACACCGGGGAGCTGTTTTTT.

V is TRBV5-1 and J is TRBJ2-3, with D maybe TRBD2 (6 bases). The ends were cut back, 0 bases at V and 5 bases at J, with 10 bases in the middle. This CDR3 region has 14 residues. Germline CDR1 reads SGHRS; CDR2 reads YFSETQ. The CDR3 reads CASSLARREDTQYF. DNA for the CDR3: TGCGCCAGCAGCTTGGCCCGGCGGGAAGATACGCAGTATTTT.

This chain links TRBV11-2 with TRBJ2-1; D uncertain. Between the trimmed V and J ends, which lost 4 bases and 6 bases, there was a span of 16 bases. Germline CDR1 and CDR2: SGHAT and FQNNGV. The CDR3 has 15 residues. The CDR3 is CASSSPRYSLNEQFF. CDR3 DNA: TGTGCCAGCAGCTCTCCCCGGTATTCCCTCAATGAGCAGTTCTTC.

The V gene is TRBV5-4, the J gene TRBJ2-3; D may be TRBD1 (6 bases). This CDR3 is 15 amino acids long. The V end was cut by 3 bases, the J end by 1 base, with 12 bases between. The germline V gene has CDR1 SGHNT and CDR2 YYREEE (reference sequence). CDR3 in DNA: TGTGCCAGCAGCTGGCGACAGGCGGGCACAGATACGCAGTATTTT. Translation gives CASSWRQAGTDTQYF.

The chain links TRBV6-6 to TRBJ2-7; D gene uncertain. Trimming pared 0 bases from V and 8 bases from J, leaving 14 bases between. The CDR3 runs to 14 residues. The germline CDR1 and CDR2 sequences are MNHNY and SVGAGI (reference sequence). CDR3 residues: CASSYSSGEFQQYF. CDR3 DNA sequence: TGTGCCAGCAGTTACTCCTCCGGAGAGTTTCAGCAGTACTTC.

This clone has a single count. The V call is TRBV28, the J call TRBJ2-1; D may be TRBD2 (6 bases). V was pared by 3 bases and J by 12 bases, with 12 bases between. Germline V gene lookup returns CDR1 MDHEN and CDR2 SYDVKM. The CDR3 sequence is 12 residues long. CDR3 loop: CASSLEGSRQFF. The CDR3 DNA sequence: TGTGCCAGCAGTTTGGAGGGTTCAAGGCAGTTCTTC.

CDR3 in DNA: TGTGCCAGCAGATCAGCTCGGGACAGGTACAATGAGCAGTTCTTC. Translation gives CASRSARDRYNEQFF. V gene TRBV11-2 combines with J gene TRBJ2-1; 8 nucleotides line up with TRBD1. The CDR3 is 15 amino acids. The junction had 8 bases not matched to a gene; V was cut back by 6 bases and J by 4 bases. The germline gives CDR1 SGHAT, CDR2 FQNNGV.

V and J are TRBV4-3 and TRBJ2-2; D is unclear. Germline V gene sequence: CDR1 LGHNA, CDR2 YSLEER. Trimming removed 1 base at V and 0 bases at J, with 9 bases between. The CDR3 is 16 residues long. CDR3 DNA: TGCGCCAGCAGCCAAGGACGACTCGCGAACACCGGGGAGCTGTTTTTT. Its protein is CASSQGRLANTGELFF.

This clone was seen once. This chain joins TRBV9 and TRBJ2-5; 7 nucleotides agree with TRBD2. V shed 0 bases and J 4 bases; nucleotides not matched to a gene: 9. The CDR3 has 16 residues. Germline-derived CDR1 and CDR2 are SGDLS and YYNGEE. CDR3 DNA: TGTGCCAGCAGCGTAGCCCAGCGGGGTGCGAGAGAGACCCAGTACTTC. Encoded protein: CASSVAQRGARETQYF.

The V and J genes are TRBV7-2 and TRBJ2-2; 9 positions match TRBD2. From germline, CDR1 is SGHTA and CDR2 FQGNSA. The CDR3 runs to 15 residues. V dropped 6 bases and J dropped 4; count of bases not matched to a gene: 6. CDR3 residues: CASRIAGAGTGELFF. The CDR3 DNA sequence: TGTGCCAGCAGAATAGCGGGGGCTGGCACCGGGGAGCTGTTTTTT.

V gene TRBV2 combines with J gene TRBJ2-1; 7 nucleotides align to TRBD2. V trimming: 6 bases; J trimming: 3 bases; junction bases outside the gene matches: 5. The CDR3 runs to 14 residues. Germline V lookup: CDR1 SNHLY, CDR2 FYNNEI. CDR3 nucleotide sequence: TGTGCCAGCAGGGGAGCGGGAATCTACAATGAGCAGTTCTTC. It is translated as CASRGAGIYNEQFF.

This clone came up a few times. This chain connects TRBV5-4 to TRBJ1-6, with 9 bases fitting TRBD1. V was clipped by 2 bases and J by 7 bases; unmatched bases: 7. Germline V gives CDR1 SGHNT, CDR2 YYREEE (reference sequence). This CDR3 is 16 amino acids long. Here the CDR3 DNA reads TGTGCCAGCAGCTTCAAAACAGGGGGCAGAAATTCACCCCTCCACTTT. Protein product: CASSFKTGGRNSPLHF.

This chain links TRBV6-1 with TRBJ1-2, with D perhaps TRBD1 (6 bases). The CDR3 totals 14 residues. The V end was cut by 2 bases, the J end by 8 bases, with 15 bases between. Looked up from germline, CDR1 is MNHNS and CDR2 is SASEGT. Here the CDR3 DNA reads TGTGCCAGCAGTGAAAGGGGGGGGGCGCGCGGCTACACCTTC. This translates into CASSERGGARGYTF.

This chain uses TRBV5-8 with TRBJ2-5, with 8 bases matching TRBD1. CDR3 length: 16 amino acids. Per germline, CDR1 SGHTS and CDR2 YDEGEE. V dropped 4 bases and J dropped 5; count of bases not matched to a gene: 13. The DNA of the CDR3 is TGTGCCAGCAGCCAGACAGGGGCCTTGAACGTGGAGACCCAGTACTTC. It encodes CASSQTGALNVETQYF. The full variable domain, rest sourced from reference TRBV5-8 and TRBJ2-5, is EAGVTQSPTHLIKTRGQQATLRCSPISGHTSVYWYQQALGLGLQFLLWYDEGEERNRGNFPPRFSGRQFPNYSSELNVNALELEDSALYLCASSQTGALNVETQYFGPGTRLLVL.

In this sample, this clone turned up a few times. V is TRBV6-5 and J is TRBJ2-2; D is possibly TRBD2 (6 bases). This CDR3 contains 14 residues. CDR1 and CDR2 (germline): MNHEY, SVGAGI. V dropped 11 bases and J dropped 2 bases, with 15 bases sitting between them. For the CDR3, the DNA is TGTGCCGCTTCGACGGAGGGTAACACCGGGGAGCTGTTTTTT. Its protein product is CAASTEGNTGELFF.

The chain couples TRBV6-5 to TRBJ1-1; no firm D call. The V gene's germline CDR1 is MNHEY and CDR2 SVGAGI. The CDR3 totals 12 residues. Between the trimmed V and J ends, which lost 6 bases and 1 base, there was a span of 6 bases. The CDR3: CASRGGNTEAFF. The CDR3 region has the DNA TGTGCCAGCAGGGGAGGGAACACTGAAGCTTTCTTT.

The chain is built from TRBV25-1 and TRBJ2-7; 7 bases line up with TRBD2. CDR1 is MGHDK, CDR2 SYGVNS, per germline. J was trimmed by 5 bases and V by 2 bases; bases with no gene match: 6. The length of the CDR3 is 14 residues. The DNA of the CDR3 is TGTGCCAGCAGTGAAATGGTCCGGGGGGACGAGCAGTACTTC. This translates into CASSEMVRGDEQYF.

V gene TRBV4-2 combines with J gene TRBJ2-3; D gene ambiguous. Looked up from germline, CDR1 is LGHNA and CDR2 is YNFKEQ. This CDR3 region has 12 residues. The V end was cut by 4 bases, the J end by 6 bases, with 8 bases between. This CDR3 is CASSPLGDTQYF. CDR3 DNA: TGTGCCAGCAGCCCCCTCGGGGATACGCAGTATTTT.

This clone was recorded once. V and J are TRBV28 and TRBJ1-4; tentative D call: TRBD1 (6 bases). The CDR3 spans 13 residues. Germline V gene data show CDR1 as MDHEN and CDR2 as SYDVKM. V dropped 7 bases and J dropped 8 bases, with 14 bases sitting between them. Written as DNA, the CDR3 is TGTGCCAGCACCCCCCACAGGGACGAAAAACTGTTTTTT. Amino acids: CASTPHRDEKLFF.

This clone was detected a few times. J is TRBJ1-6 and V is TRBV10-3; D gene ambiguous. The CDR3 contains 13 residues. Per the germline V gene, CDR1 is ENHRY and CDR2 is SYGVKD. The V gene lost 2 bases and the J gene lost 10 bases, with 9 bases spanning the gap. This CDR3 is CAISETPVSPLHF. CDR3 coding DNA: TGTGCCATCAGTGAGACTCCGGTATCACCCCTCCACTTT.

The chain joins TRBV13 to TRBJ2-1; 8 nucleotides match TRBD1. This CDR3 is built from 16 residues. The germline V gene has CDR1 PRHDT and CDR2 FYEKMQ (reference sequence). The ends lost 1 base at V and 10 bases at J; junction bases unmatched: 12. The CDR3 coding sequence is TGTGCCAGCAGCTTAGCGCCAGGGGGCCCCCCCGGGGAGCAGTTCTTC. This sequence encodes CASSLAPGGPPGEQFF.

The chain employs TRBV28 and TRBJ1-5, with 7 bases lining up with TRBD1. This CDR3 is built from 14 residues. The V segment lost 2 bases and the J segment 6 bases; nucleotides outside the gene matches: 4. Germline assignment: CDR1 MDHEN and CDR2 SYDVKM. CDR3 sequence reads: CASSLLTGSQPQHF. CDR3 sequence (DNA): TGTGCCAGCAGTTTACTGACAGGGAGTCAGCCCCAGCATTTT. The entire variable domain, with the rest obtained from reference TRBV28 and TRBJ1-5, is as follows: DVKVTQSSRYLVKRTGEKVFLECVQDMDHENMFWYRQDPGLGLRLIYFSYDVKMKEKGDIPEGYSVSREKKERFSLILESASTNQTSMYLCASSLLTGSQPQHFGDGTRLSIL.

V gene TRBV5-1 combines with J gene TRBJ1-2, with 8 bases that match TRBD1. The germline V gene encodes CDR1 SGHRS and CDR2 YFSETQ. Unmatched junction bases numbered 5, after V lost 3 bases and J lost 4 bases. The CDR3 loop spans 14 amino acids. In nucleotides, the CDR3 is TGCGCCAGCAGCTGGGGGACAGGTGTCTATGGCTACACCTTC. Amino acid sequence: CASSWGTGVYGYTF.

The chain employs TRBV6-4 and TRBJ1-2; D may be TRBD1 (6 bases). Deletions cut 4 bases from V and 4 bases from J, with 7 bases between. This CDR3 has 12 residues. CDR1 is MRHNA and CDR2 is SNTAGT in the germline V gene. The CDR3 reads CASSGGGYGYTF. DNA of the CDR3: TGTGCCAGCAGTGGAGGGGGCTATGGCTACACCTTC.

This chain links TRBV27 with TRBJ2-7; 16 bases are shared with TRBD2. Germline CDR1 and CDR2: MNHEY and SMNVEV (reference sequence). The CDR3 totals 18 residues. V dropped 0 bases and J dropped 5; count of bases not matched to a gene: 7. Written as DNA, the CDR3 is TGTGCCAGCAGTTTATCGGGACTAGCGGGAGGGCCTCTGGACGAGCAGTACTTC. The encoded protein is CASSLSGLAGGPLDEQYF.

DNA of the CDR3: TGTGCCACCAGCGGACGACTAGCCCCAGATACGCAGTATTTT. It is translated as CATSGRLAPDTQYF. J is TRBJ2-3 and V is TRBV15; 7 nucleotides align to TRBD2. J gave up 4 bases and V 5 bases, and 6 bases lay outside the gene matches. In germline, CDR1 is LNHNV, CDR2 YYDKDF (reference sequence). The length of the CDR3 is 14 residues.

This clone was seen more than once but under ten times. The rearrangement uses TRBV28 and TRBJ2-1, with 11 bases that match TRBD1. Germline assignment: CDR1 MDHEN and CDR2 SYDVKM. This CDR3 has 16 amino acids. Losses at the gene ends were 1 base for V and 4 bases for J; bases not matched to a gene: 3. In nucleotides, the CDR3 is TGTGCCAGCAGTTTATTGCGGGACAGGGGGTACAATGAGCAGTTCTTC. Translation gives CASSLLRDRGYNEQFF.

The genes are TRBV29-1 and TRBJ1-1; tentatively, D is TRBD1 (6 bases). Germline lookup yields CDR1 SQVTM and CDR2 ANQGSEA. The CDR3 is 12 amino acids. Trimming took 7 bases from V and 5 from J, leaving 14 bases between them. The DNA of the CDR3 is TGCAGCGCTGCAGGGGTTGAGACTGAAGCTTTCTTT. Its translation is CSAAGVETEAFF.

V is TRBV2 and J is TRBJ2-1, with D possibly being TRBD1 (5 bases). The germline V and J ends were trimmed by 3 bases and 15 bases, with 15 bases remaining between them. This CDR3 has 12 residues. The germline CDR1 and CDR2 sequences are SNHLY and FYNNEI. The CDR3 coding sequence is TGTGCCAGCAGTGAGATGGGAACCAGGGTGTTCTTC. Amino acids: CASSEMGTRVFF.

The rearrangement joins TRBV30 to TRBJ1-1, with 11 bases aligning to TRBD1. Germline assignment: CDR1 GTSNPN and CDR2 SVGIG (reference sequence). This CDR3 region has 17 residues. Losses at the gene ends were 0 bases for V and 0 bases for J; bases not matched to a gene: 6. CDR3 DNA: TGTGCCTGGAGTGTGAGGACAGGGGGCTTCGTGAACACTGAAGCTTTCTTT. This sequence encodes CAWSVRTGGFVNTEAFF.